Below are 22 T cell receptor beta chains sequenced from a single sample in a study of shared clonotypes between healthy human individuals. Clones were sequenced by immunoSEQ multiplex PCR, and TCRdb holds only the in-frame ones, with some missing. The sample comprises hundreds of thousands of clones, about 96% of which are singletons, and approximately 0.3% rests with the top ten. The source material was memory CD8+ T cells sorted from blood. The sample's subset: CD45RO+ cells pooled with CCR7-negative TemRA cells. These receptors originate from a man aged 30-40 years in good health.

Here the CDR3 reads CASSIASTDPYEQYF. The CDR3 DNA reads TGTGCCAGTAGTATAGCTTCGACAGACCCCTACGAGCAGTACTTC. The chain combines TRBV19 with TRBJ2-7, with a tentative D call TRBD1 (5 bases). The CDR3 has 15 residues. From germline, CDR1 is LNHDA and CDR2 SQIVND (reference sequence). Trimming cost V 1 base and J 2 bases, with 12 bases left between them.

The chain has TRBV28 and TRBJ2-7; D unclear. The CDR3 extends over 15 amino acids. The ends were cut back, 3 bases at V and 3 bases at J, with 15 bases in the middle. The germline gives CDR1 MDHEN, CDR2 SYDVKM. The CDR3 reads CASSFVRGRHYEQYF. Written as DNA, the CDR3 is TGTGCCAGCAGTTTTGTCAGAGGACGGCACTACGAGCAGTACTTC.

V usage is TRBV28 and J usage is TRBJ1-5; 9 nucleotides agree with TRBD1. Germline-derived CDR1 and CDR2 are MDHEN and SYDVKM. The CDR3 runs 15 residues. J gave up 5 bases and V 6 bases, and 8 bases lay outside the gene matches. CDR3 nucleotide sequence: TGTGCCAGCAGGCGCCCGACAGGGGGATATCAGCCCCAGCATTTT. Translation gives CASRRPTGGYQPQHF.

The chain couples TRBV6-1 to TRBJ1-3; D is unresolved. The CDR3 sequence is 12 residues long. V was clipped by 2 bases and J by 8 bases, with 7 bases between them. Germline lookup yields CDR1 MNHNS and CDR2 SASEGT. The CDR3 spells CASSEIGDTIYF. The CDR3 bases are TGTGCCAGCAGTGAAATCGGGGACACCATATATTTT.

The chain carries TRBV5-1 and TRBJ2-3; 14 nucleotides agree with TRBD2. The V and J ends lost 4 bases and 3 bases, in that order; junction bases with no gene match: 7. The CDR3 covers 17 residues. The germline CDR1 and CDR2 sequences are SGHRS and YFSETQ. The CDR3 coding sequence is TGCGCCAGCAGCATAGGGACTAGCGGGGGCAGGACAGATACGCAGTATTTT. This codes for CASSIGTSGGRTDTQYF.

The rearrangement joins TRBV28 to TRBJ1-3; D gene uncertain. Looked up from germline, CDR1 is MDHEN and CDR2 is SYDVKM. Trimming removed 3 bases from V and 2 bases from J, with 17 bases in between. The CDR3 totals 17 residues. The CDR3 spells CASSLGSLRWAGNTIYF. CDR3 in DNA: TGTGCCAGCAGTTTGGGTTCCCTGCGTTGGGCTGGAAACACCATATATTTT. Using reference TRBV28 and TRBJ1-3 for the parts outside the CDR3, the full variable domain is DVKVTQSSRYLVKRTGEKVFLECVQDMDHENMFWYRQDPGLGLRLIYFSYDVKMKEKGDIPEGYSVSREKKERFSLILESASTNQTSMYLCASSLGSLRWAGNTIYFGEGSWLTVV.

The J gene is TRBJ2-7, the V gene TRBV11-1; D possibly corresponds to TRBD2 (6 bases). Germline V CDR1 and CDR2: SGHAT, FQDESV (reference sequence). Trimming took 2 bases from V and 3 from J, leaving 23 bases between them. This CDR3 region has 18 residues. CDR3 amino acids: CASSLRPRLAELVYEQYF. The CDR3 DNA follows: TGTGCCAGCAGCTTACGCCCCCGATTAGCGGAACTTGTCTACGAGCAGTACTTC. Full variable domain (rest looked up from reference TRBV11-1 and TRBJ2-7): EAEVAQSPRYKITEKSQAVAFWCDPISGHATLYWYRQILGQGPELLVQFQDESVVDDSQLPKDRFSAERLKGVDSTLKIQPAELGDSAMYLCASSLRPRLAELVYEQYFGPGTRLTVT.

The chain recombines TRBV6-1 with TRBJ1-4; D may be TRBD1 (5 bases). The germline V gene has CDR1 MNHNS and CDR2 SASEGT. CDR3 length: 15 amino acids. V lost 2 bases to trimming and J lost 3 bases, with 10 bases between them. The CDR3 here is CASSEFWGPNEKLFF. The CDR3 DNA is TGTGCCAGCAGTGAATTCTGGGGCCCTAATGAAAAACTGTTTTTT.

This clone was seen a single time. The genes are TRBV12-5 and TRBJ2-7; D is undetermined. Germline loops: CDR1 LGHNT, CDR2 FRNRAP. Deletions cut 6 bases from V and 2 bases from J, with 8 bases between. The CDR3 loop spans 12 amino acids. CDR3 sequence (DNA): TGTGCTAGTGGCCCCAACGCCTACGAGCAGTACTTC. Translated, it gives CASGPNAYEQYF.

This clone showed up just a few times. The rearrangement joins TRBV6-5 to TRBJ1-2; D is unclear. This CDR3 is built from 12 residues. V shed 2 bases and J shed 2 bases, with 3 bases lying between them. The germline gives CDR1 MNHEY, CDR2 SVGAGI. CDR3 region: CASSYRNYGYTF. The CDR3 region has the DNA TGTGCCAGCAGTTACAGGAACTATGGCTACACCTTC.

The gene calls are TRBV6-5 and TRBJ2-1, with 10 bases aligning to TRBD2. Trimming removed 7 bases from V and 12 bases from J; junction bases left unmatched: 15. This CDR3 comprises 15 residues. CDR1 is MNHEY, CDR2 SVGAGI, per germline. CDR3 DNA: TGTGCCAGCACCCCTCTAGCGGGAGCCCTCGGGGGGCAGTTCTTC. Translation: CASTPLAGALGGQFF.

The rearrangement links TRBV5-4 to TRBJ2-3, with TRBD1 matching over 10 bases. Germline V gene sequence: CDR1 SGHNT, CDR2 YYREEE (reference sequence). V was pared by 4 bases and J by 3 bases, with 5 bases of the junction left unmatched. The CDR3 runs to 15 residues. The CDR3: CASSPRQGATDTQYF. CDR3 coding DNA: TGTGCCAGCAGCCCCAGACAGGGGGCAACAGATACGCAGTATTTT.

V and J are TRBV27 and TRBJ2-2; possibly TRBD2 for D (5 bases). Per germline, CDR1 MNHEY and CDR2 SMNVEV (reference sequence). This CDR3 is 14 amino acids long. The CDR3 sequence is CASAERLNTGELFF. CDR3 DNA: TGTGCTAGCGCGGAGCGGTTGAACACCGGGGAGCTGTTTTTT.

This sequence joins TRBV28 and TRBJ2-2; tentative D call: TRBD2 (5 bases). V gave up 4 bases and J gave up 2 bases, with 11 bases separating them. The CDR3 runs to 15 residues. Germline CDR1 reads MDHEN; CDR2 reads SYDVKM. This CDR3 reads CASSSDLFNTGELFF. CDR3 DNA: TGTGCCAGCAGTTCGGACTTGTTCAACACCGGGGAGCTGTTTTTT.

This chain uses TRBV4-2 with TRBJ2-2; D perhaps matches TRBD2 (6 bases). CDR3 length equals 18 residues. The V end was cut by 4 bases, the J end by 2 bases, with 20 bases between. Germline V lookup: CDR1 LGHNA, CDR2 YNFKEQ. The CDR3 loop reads CASSPGSGREFNTGELFF. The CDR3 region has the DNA TGTGCCAGCAGCCCAGGATCGGGTCGGGAGTTTAACACCGGGGAGCTGTTTTTT.

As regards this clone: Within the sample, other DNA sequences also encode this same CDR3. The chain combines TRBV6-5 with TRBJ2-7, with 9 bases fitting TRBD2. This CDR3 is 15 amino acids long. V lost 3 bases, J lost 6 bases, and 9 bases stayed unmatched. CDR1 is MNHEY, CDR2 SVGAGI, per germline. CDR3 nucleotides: TGTGCCAGCAGTTATGGAGCGGGGGGCGGGGGCGAGCAGTACTTC. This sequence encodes CASSYGAGGGGEQYF.

The CDR3, as DNA: TGCGCCAGCAGCTTCGGAGGGACTAGCTCCTACGAGCAGTACTTC. Residues: CASSFGGTSSYEQYF. V is TRBV5-1 and J is TRBJ2-7; 8 bases align to TRBD2. Germline V gives CDR1 SGHRS, CDR2 YFSETQ. Germline trimming cut 2 bases from V and 0 bases from J; bases unmatched to any gene: 4. The CDR3 consists of 15 residues.

In DNA form, the CDR3 reads TGCACCAGCAGCCAAGCGGCAGGGGGCAGCTATGGCTACACCTTC. Amino acids: CTSSQAAGGSYGYTF. V usage is TRBV1 and J usage is TRBJ1-2; the table gives TRBD1 as D, unverified against the DNA. TRBV1 is annotated as a pseudogene. The CDR3 loop spans 15 amino acids.

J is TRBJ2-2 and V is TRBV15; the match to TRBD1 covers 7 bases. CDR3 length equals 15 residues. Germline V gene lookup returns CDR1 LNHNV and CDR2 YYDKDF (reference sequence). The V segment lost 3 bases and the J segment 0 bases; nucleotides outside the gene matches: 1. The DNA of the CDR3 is TGTGCCACCAGCAGGCAGGGGGCGAACACCGGGGAGCTGTTTTTT. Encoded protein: CATSRQGANTGELFF. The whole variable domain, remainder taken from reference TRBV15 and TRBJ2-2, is DAMVIQNPRYQVTQFGKPVTLSCSQTLNHNVMYWYQQKSSQAPKLLFHYYDKDFNNEADTPDNFQSRRPNTSFCFLDIRSPGLGDTAMYLCATSRQGANTGELFFGEGSRLTVL.

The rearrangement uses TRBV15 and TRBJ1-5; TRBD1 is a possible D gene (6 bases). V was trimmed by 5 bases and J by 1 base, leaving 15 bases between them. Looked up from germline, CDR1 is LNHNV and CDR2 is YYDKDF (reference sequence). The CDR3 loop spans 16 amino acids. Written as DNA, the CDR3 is TGTGCCACCAGCTTGAGAACGGGACAAAGCAATCAGCCCCAGCATTTT. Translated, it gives CATSLRTGQSNQPQHF. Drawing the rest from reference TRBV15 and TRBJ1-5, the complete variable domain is DAMVIQNPRYQVTQFGKPVTLSCSQTLNHNVMYWYQQKSSQAPKLLFHYYDKDFNNEADTPDNFQSRRPNTSFCFLDIRSPGLGDTAMYLCATSLRTGQSNQPQHFGDGTRLSIL.

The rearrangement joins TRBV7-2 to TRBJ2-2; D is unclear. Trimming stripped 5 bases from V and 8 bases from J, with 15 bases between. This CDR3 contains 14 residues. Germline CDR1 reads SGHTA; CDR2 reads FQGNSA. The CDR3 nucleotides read TGTGCCAGCAGCCCTCTCTCTTCCGGGGGGGAGCTGTTTTTT. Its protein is CASSPLSSGGELFF.

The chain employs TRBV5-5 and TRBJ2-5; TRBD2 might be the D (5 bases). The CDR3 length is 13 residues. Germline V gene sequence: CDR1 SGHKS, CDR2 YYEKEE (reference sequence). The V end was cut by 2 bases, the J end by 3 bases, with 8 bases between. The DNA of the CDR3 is TGTGCCAGCAGCTTATACGGGGAAGAGACCCAGTACTTC. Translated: CASSLYGEETQYF.